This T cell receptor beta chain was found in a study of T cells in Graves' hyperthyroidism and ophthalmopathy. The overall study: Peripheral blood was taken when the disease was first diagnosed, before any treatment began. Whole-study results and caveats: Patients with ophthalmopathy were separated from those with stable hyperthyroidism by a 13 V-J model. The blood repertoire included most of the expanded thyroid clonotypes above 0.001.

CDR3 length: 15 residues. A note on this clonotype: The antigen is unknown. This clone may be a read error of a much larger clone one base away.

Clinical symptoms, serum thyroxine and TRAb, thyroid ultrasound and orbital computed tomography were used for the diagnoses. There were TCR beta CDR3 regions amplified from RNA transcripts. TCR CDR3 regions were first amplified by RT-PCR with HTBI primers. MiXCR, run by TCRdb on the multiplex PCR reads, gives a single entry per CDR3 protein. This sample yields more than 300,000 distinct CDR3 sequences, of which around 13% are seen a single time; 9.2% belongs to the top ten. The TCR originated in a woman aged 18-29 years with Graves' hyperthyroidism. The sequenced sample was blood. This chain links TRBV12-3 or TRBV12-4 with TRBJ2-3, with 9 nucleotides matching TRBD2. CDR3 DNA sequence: TGTGCCGGCAGGGGACTAGCCGGAGAACAAGATACGCAGTATTTT. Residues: CAGRGLAGEQDTQYF.